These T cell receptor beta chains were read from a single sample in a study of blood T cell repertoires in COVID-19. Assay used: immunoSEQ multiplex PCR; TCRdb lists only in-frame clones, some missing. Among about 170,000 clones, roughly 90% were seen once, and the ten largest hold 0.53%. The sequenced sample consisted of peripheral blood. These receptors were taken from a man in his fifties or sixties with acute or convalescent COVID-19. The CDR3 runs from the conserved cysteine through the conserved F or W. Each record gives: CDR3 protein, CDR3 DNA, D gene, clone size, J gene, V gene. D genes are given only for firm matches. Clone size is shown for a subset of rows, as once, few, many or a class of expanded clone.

CASSSQTGGSYYYGYTF | TGTGCCAGCAGCTCCCAGACAGGGGGCTCATACTACTATGGCTACACCTTC | TRBD1 | once | TRBJ1-2 | TRBV7-2
CASSPEGTGANVLTF | TGTGCCAGCAGCCCGGAGGGTACTGGGGCCAACGTCCTGACTTTC | - | - | TRBJ2-6 | TRBV7-3
CAISIGTAPTDTQYF | TGTGCCATCAGCATAGGGACAGCACCCACAGATACGCAGTATTTT | TRBD1 | - | TRBJ2-3 | TRBV10-3
CASSPGQGHQPQHF | TGTGCCAGCAGTCCGGGACAGGGACATCAGCCCCAGCATTTT | TRBD1 | - | TRBJ1-5 | TRBV6-5
CASSVEAGWSEKLFF | TGTGCCAGCAGCGTAGAGGCAGGGTGGTCTGAAAAACTGTTTTTT | - | - | TRBJ1-4 | TRBV9
CASSFQGVNQPQHF | TGTGCCAGCAGCTTTCAGGGCGTAAATCAGCCCCAGCATTTT | - | - | TRBJ1-5 | TRBV7-9
CASSLQGRDTEAFF | TGTGCCAGCAGCTTACAGGGGAGGGACACTGAAGCTTTCTTT | - | - | TRBJ1-1 | TRBV7-3
CASSPRVGTEAFF | TGTGCCAGCAGTCCCCGGGTGGGCACTGAAGCTTTCTTT | - | - | TRBJ1-1 | TRBV27
CASSERAAGVDTQYF | TGTGCCAGCAGCGAGCGGGCAGCGGGAGTAGATACGCAGTATTTT | TRBD2 | - | TRBJ2-3 | TRBV7-2
CASSQVRQGTTF | TGTGCCAGCAGCCAAGTCCGACAGGGGACCACCTTC | TRBD1 | - | TRBJ1-2 | TRBV3-1/TRBV3-2
CASRNGRDRVETQYF | TGCGCCAGCAGGAATGGCCGGGACAGGGTAGAGACCCAGTACTTC | TRBD1 | - | TRBJ2-5 | TRBV5-1
CASSPPGRARELFF | TGTGCCAGCAGCCCCCCAGGGCGCGCCCGGGAGCTGTTTTTT | - | - | TRBJ2-2 | TRBV5-6
CSAWGQKFGYTF | TGCAGCGCATGGGGACAGAAGTTTGGCTACACCTTC | TRBD1 | - | TRBJ1-2 | TRBV29-1
CSASFQETQYF | TGCAGTGCTAGCTTCCAAGAGACCCAGTACTTC | - | - | TRBJ2-5 | TRBV20-1
CAWSTPIRLNSGNTIYF | TGTGCCTGGAGTACGCCAATTCGGTTAAACTCTGGAAACACCATATATTTT | - | - | TRBJ1-3 | TRBV30
CASSPPGQGWEQYF | TGCGCCAGCAGCCCGCCGGGACAGGGCTGGGAGCAGTACTTC | TRBD1 | once | TRBJ2-7 | TRBV5-1
CASSQDISRPQPQHF | TGTGCCAGCAGCCAAGACATCTCGCGTCCTCAGCCCCAGCATTTT | - | few | TRBJ1-5 | TRBV3-1/TRBV3-2
CASSYGTGGPDTQYF | TGTGCCAGCAGTTACGGTACAGGGGGCCCAGATACGCAGTATTTT | TRBD1 | - | TRBJ2-3 | TRBV6-2/TRBV6-3
CASSKGLADYTGELFF | TGTGCCAGCAGTAAAGGGCTAGCAGATTACACCGGGGAGCTGTTTTTT | - | once | TRBJ2-2 | TRBV11-3
CASSEQGAFNEQFF | TGTGCCAGCAGTGAACAGGGGGCGTTCAATGAGCAGTTCTTC | TRBD1 | few | TRBJ2-1 | TRBV2
CASSVEGLGELFF | TGTGCCAGCAGTGTTGAGGGTCTCGGGGAGCTGTTTTTT | - | - | TRBJ2-2 | TRBV2
CASSLKGAGQMNTEAFF | TGTGCCAGCAGTTTAAAAGGGGCCGGACAGATGAACACTGAAGCTTTCTTT | - | - | TRBJ1-1 | TRBV28
CASSPRTSGDSPLHF | TGTGCCAGCTCACCAAGAACGTCAGGCGATTCACCCCTCCACTTT | - | - | TRBJ1-6 | TRBV18
CAWSGLAGVVNSGELFF | TGTGCCTGGAGCGGACTAGCGGGAGTTGTAAATTCCGGGGAGCTGTTTTTT | TRBD2 | once | TRBJ2-2 | TRBV30
CASQGVAGRNEQFF | TGTGCCAGCCAGGGGGTAGCGGGGCGCAATGAGCAGTTCTTC | - | - | TRBJ2-1 | TRBV7-2
CASKNPESYGYTF | TGTGCCAGCAAAAACCCCGAGAGTTATGGCTACACCTTC | - | - | TRBJ1-2 | TRBV28
CSVAILLAGGREETQYF | TGCAGCGTTGCAATCCTCCTAGCGGGAGGGAGGGAGGAGACCCAGTACTTC | TRBD2 | - | TRBJ2-5 | TRBV29-1
CSVLMREGQPQHF | TGCAGCGTTCTTATGAGGGAAGGGCAGCCCCAGCATTTT | - | - | TRBJ1-5 | TRBV29-1
CAINTSPGLAGTTDTQYF | TGTGCCATCAACACTTCCCCCGGACTAGCGGGGACCACAGATACGCAGTATTTT | TRBD2 | - | TRBJ2-3 | TRBV10-3
CATSGAGTRSYNEQFF | TGTGCCACCAGTGGTGCCGGGACTAGAAGCTACAATGAGCAGTTCTTC | TRBD2 | once | TRBJ2-1 | TRBV24-1
CASSLVTQGGTEAFF | TGTGCCAGCAGCTTAGTTACCCAGGGGGGTACTGAAGCTTTCTTT | TRBD1 | - | TRBJ1-1 | TRBV7-6
CASSIWGLNSNQPQHF | TGTGCCAGTAGTATTTGGGGACTTAATAGCAATCAGCCCCAGCATTTT | - | - | TRBJ1-5 | TRBV19
CASRLVSYNEQFF | TGTGCCAGCAGACTAGTCTCCTACAATGAGCAGTTCTTC | - | - | TRBJ2-1 | TRBV13
CASRPTGAGANVLTF | TGTGCCAGCAGGCCTACAGGGGCAGGGGCCAACGTCCTGACTTTC | TRBD1 | - | TRBJ2-6 | TRBV5-4
CASSRDRESSYEQYF | TGCGCCAGCAGCCGTGACAGGGAGTCTAGCTACGAGCAGTACTTC | TRBD1 | few | TRBJ2-7 | TRBV4-1
CASSLGRAIEAFF | TGTGCCAGCAGCTTAGGGAGGGCTATAGAAGCTTTCTTT | - | - | TRBJ1-1 | TRBV13
CASSIQGGNSPLHF | TGTGCCAGTAGTATACAGGGAGGTAATTCTCCCCTCCACTTT | - | - | TRBJ1-6 | TRBV19
CASSLDPGDGQPQHF | TGTGCCAGCAGCTTAGACCCAGGGGACGGTCAGCCCCAGCATTTT | - | - | TRBJ1-5 | TRBV7-6
CSIQDRAGETQYF | TGCAGCATTCAGGACAGGGCTGGTGAGACCCAGTACTTC | TRBD1 | - | TRBJ2-5 | TRBV29-1
CASSGRGQGASIQYF | TGTGCCAGTAGTGGCCGAGGACAGGGTGCAAGCATTCAGTACTTC | TRBD1 | - | TRBJ2-4 | TRBV19
CASSSPQAYYGYTF | TGTGCCAGCAGCTCCCCTCAGGCCTACTATGGCTACACCTTC | - | - | TRBJ1-2 | TRBV11-2
CSARTEGYTF | TGCAGTGCTAGAACAGAGGGCTACACCTTC | - | - | TRBJ1-2 | TRBV20-1
CASSQARGGVYEQYF | TGTGCCAGCAGCCAAGCAAGAGGCGGGGTCTACGAGCAGTACTTC | - | - | TRBJ2-7 | TRBV14
CASSPWAGNEKLFF | TGTGCCAGCAGCCCCTGGGCAGGAAATGAAAAACTGTTTTTT | - | few | TRBJ1-4 | TRBV9
CASRTGNEKLFF | TGTGCCAGCCGGACAGGGAATGAAAAACTGTTTTTT | TRBD1 | - | TRBJ1-4 | TRBV6-6
CAWSRGLSSYEQYF | TGTGCCTGGAGTCGAGGACTGAGCTCCTACGAGCAGTACTTC | - | - | TRBJ2-7 | TRBV30
CASRDQGRYGYTF | TGTGCCAGCAGGGATCAGGGGCGCTATGGCTACACCTTC | - | - | TRBJ1-2 | TRBV2
CASSPYSGGRDEQFF | TGTGCCAGCAGTCCTTATTCTGGCGGGAGGGATGAGCAGTTCTTC | TRBD2 | - | TRBJ2-1 | TRBV6-4
CASVQGPLYQPQHF | TGTGCCAGCGTACAGGGGCCCCTCTATCAGCCCCAGCATTTT | TRBD1 | - | TRBJ1-5 | TRBV28
CASSLRSGGGTQYF | TGTGCCAGCAGCCTAAGATCGGGGGGCGGTACGCAGTATTTT | - | - | TRBJ2-3 | TRBV7-2
CASRAPWGRVTGELFF | TGTGCCAGTAGAGCCCCCTGGGGGCGGGTTACCGGGGAGCTGTTTTTT | - | few | TRBJ2-2 | TRBV19
CASSIPRLNQPQHF | TGTGCCAGTAGTATCCCCCGGTTGAATCAGCCCCAGCATTTT | - | - | TRBJ1-5 | TRBV19
CASSVRSGDLMDYGYTF | TGTGCCAGCAGCGTAAGGAGCGGGGACCTCATGGACTATGGCTACACCTTC | - | - | TRBJ1-2 | TRBV9
CSVPGQGANYGYTF | TGCAGCGTCCCGGGACAGGGGGCCAACTATGGCTACACCTTC | TRBD1 | - | TRBJ1-2 | TRBV29-1